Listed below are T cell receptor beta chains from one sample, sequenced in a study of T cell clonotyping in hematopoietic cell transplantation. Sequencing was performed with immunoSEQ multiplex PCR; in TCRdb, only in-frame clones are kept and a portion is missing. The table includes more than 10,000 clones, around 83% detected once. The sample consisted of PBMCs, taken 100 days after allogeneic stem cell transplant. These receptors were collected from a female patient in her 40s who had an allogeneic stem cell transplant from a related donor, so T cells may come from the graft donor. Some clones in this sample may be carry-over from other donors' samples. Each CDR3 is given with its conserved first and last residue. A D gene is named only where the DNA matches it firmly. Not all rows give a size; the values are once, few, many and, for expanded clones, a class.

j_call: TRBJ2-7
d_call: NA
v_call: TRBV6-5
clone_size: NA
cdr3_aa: CASSPLGSSSYEQYF
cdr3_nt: TGTGCCAGCAGTCCCTTAGGGTCGAGCTCCTACGAGCAGTACTTC

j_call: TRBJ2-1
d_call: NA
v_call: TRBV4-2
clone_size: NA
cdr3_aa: CASSQPPGNEQFF
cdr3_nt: TGTGCCAGCAGCCAACCTCCTGGCAATGAGCAGTTCTTC

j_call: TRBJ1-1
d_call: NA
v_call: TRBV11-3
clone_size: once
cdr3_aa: CASSPGLNTEAFF
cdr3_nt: TGTGCCAGCAGCCCGGGACTGAACACTGAAGCTTTCTTT

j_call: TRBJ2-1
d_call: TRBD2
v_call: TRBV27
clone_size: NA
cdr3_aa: CASSSMTSGTANEQFF
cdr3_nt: TGTGCCAGCAGTTCAATGACTAGCGGGACTGCCAATGAGCAGTTCTTC

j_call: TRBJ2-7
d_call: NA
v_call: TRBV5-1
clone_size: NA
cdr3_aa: CASSLRSGFVNYEQYF
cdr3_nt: TGCGCCAGCAGCTTGAGGTCAGGCTTCGTAAACTACGAGCAGTACTTC

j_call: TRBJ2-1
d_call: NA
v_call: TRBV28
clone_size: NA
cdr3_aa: CASRVGLAYNEQFF
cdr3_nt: TGTGCCAGCAGAGTGGGGCTAGCCTACAATGAGCAGTTCTTC

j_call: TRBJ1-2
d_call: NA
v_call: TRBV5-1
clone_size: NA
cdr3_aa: CASSLVSSDYGYTF
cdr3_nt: TGCGCCAGCAGCTTGGTATCTTCCGACTATGGCTACACCTTC

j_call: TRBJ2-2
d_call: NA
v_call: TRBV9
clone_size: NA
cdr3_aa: CASSVVLGGELFF
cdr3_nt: TGTGCCAGCAGCGTAGTCCTCGGCGGGGAGCTGTTTTTT

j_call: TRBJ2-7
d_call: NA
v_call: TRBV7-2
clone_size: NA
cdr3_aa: CASSSPPGGNEQYF
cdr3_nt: TGTGCCAGCAGCTCGCCACCAGGTGGGAACGAGCAGTACTTC

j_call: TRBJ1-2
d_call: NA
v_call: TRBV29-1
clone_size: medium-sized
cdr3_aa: CSVEGFGYTF
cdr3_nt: TGCAGCGTTGAAGGGTTCGGCTACACCTTC

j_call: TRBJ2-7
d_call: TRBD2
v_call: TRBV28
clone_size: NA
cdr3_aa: CASSWRATGGSYEQYF
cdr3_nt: TGTGCCAGCAGTTGGAGGGCAACGGGAGGCTCTTACGAGCAGTACTTC

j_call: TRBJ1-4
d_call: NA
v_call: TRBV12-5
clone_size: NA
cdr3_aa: CASGTREDGEKLFF
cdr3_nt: TGTGCTAGTGGCACGAGGGAGGACGGTGAAAAACTGTTTTTT

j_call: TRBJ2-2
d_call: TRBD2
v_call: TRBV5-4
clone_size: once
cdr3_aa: CASRTQRGGPGELFF
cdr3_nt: TGTGCCAGCAGAACCCAGCGGGGGGGCCCCGGGGAGCTGTTTTTT

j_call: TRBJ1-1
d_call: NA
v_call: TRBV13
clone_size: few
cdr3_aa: CASSTGQPYTEAFF
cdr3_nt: TGTGCCAGCAGCACAGGACAGCCTTACACTGAAGCTTTCTTT

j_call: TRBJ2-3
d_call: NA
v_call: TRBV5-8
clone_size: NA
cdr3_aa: CASSPPLPPFDTQYF
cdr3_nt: TGTGCCAGCAGCCCTCCCTTGCCCCCATTTGATACGCAGTATTTT

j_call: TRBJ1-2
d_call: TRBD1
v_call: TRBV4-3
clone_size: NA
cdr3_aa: CASSQDGTGINYGYTF
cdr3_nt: TGCGCCAGCAGCCAAGATGGGACAGGGATTAACTATGGCTACACCTTC

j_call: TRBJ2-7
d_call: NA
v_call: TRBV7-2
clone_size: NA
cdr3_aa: CASSFSSRESEQYF
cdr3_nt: TGTGCCAGCAGCTTTTCGTCGAGGGAGAGCGAGCAGTACTTC

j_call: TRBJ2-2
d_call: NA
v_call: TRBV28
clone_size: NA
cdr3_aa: CASSLQGVDTGELFF
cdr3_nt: TGTGCCAGCAGCCTCCAGGGCGTCGACACCGGGGAGCTGTTTTTT

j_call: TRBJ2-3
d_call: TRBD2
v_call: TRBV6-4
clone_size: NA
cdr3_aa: CASSDGGSTTDTQYF
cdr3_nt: TGTGCCAGCAGTGATGGCGGGAGTACGACAGATACGCAGTATTTT

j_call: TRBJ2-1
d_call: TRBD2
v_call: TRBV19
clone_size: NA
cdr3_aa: CASSHRTSGSGEQFF
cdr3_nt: TGTGCCAGTAGCCACAGGACTAGCGGGAGTGGTGAGCAGTTCTTC

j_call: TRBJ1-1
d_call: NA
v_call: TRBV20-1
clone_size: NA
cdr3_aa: CSASPEFEAFF
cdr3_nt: TGCAGTGCTAGTCCGGAGTTTGAAGCTTTCTTT

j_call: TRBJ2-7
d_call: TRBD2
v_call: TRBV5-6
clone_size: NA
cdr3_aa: CASSFLRTSGTQYF
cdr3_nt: TGTGCCAGCAGCTTTCTAAGGACTAGCGGGACACAGTACTTC

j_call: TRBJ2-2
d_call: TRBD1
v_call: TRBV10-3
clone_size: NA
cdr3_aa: CAISLQGLVGELFF
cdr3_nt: TGTGCCATCAGCTTACAGGGGTTGGTCGGGGAGCTGTTTTTT

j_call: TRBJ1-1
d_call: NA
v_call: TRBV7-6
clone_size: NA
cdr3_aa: CASSLDRNTEAFF
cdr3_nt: TGTGCCAGCAGCTTAGACAGGAACACTGAAGCTTTCTTT

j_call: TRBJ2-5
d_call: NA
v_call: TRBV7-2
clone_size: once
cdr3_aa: CASSSKGYQETQYF
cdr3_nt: TGTGCCAGCAGCTCAAAAGGGTACCAAGAGACCCAGTACTTC

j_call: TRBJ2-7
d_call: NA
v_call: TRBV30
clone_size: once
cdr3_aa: CAWSGRGDEQYF
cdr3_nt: TGTGCCTGGAGCGGAAGGGGCGACGAGCAGTACTTC

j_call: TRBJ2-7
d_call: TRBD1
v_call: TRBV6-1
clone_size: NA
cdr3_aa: CASSEGTGGAYEQYF
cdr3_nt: TGTGCCAGCAGTGAAGGGACAGGGGGCGCCTACGAGCAGTACTTC

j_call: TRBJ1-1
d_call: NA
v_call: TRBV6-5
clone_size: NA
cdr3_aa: CASSYTQGWGTEAFF
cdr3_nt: TGTGCCAGCAGTTACACACAGGGATGGGGCACTGAAGCTTTCTTT

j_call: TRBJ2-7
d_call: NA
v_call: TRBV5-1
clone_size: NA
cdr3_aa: CASSPHDNSYEQYF
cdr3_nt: TGCGCCAGCAGCCCACATGACAACTCCTACGAGCAGTACTTC

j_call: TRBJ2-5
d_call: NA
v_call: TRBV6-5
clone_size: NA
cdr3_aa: CASSYGLRSQETQYF
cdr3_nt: TGTGCCAGCAGTTACGGACTCCGTTCTCAAGAGACCCAGTACTTC

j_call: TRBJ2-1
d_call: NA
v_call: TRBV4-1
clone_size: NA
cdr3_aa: CASSQDRLASSSYNEQFF
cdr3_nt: TGCGCCAGCAGCCAAGATCGGCTAGCGTCGAGCTCCTACAATGAGCAGTTCTTC

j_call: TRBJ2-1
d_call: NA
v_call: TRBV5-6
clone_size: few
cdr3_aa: CASSWGRGYEQFF
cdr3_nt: TGTGCCAGCAGCTGGGGTCGGGGGTATGAGCAGTTCTTC

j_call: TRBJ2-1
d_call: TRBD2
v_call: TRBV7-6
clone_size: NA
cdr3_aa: CASSLVASGRGEQFF
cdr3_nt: TGTGCCAGCAGCTTAGTGGCTAGCGGGAGAGGTGAGCAGTTCTTC

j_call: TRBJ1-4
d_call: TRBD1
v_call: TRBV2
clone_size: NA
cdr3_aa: CASRRQGVGEKLFF
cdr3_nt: TGTGCCAGCAGACGACAGGGGGTCGGTGAAAAACTGTTTTTT

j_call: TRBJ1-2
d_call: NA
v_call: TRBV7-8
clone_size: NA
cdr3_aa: CASSLALGAGGYTF
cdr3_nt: TGTGCCAGCAGCTTAGCTTTGGGAGCGGGTGGCTACACCTTC

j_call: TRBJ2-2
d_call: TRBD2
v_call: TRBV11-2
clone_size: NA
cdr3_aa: CASSLRAFLAGDSGELFF
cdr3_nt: TGTGCCAGCAGCTTAAGGGCCTTCCTAGCGGGGGACTCCGGGGAGCTGTTTTTT

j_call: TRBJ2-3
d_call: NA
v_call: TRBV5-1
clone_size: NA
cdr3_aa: CASSLGLPDTQYF
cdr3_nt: TGCGCCAGCAGCTTAGGCCTCCCCGATACGCAGTATTTT

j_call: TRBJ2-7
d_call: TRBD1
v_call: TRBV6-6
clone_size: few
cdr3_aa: CATEAGTAKPEQYF
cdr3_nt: TGTGCCACAGAGGCCGGGACAGCAAAACCCGAGCAGTACTTC

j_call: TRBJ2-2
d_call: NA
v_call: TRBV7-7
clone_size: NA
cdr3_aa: CASSLSAGLTGELFF
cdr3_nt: TGTGCCAGCAGCTTGTCTGCGGGACTCACCGGGGAGCTGTTTTTT

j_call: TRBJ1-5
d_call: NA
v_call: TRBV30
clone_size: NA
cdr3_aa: CAWSTGVSNQPQHF
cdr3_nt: TGTGCCTGGAGTACGGGGGTTAGCAATCAGCCCCAGCATTTT

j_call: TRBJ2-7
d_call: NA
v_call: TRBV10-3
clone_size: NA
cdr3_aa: CAVATPTFSYEQYF
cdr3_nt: TGTGCCGTGGCCACGCCTACATTTTCCTACGAGCAGTACTTC

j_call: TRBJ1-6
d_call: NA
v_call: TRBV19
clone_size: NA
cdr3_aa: CATKRGENSPLHF
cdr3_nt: TGTGCCACCAAAAGGGGGGAGAATTCACCCCTCCACTTT

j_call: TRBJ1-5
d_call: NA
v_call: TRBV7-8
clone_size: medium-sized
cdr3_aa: CASSLPAGYSNQPQHF
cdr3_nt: TGTGCCAGCAGCTTGCCGGCAGGCTATAGCAATCAGCCCCAGCATTTT

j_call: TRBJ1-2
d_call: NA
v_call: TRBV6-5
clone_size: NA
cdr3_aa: CASSYSVQSGGYTF
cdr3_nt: TGTGCCAGCAGTTACTCGGTCCAGTCGGGTGGCTACACCTTC

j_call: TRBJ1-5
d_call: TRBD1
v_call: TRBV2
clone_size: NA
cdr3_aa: CASSEIQGAGQPQHF
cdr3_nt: TGTGCCAGCAGTGAAATCCAGGGGGCCGGTCAGCCCCAGCATTTC

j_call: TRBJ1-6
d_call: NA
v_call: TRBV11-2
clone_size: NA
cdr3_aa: CASSFLGPASNSPLHF
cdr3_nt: TGTGCCAGCAGCTTCCTGGGCCCCGCATCCAATTCACCCCTCCACTTT

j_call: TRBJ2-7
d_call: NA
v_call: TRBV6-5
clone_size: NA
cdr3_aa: CASRETGGDEQYF
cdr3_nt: TGTGCCAGCAGGGAGACAGGAGGCGACGAGCAGTACTTC

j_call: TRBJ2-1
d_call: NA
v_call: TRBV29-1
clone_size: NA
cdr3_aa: CSVAHADGNEQFF
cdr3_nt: TGCAGCGTTGCCCATGCGGACGGGAATGAGCAGTTCTTC

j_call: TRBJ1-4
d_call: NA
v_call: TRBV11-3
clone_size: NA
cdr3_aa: CASSTNEKLFF
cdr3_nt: TGTGCCAGCAGCACAAATGAAAAACTGTTTTTT